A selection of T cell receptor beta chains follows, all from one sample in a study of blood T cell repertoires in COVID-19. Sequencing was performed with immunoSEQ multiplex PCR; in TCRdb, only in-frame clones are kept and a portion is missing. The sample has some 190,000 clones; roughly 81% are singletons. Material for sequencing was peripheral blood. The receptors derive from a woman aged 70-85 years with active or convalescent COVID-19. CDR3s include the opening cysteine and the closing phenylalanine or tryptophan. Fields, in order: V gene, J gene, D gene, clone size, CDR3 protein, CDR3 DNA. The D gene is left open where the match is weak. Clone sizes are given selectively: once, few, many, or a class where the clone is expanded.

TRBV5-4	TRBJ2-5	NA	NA	CASSLDSKETQYF	TGTGCCAGCAGCTTGGATAGTAAAGAGACCCAGTACTTC
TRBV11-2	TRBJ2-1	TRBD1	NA	CASSYRQNWDRGPNNEQFF	TGTGCCAGCAGCTATAGACAAAACTGGGACAGGGGGCCAAACAATGAGCAGTTCTTC
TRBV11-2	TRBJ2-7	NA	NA	CASTPGRGRYYEQYF	TGTGCCAGCACCCCCGGTAGGGGTCGATACTACGAGCAGTACTTC
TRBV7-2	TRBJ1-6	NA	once	CASSLKGNSPLHF	TGTGCCAGCAGCTTAAAGGGGAATTCACCCCTCCACTTT
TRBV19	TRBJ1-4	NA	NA	CASSIAGQGLNEKLFF	TGTGCCAGTAGTATAGCCGGCCAGGGGCTAAATGAAAAACTGTTTTTT
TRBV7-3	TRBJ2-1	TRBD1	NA	CASSPTGQVVGEQFF	TGTGCCAGCAGCCCCACGGGACAGGTGGTAGGTGAGCAGTTCTTC
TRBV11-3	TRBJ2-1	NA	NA	CASSLQGHEQFF	TGTGCCAGCAGCCTGCAGGGCCATGAGCAGTTCTTC
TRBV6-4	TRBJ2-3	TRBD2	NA	CASRSGLDTDTQYF	TGTGCCAGCAGATCGGGACTAGACACAGATACGCAGTATTTT
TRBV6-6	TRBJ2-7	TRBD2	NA	CASSPGLAAYEQYF	TGTGCCAGCAGTCCCGGACTAGCGGCCTACGAGCAGTACTTC
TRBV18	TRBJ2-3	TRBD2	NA	CASSPPGLAGADTQYF	TGTGCCAGCTCACCACCGGGACTAGCGGGAGCAGATACGCAGTATTTT
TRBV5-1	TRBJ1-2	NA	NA	CASSLGQGNYGYTF	TGCGCCAGCAGCTTGGGGCAGGGGAACTATGGCTACACCTTC
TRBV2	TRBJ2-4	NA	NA	CASSDRIQYF	TGTGCCAGCAGTGATCGCATTCAGTACTTC
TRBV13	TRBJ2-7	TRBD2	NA	CASSRNGLAGVYEQYF	TGTGCCAGCAGCCGGAACGGACTAGCGGGAGTTTACGAGCAGTACTTC
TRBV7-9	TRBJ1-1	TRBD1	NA	CASSSDRVEAFF	TGTGCCAGCAGCTCGGACAGGGTAGAGGCTTTCTTT
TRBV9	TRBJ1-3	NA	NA	CASSVAGSSGNTIYF	TGTGCCAGCAGCGTAGCGGGGTCTTCTGGAAACACCATATATTTT
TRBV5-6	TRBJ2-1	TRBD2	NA	CASRRLAAGYNEQFF	TGTGCCAGCCGGCGACTAGCGGCGGGATACAATGAGCAGTTCTTC
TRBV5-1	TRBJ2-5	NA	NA	CASSLVTDQETQYF	TGCGCCAGCAGCTTGGTCACAGACCAAGAGACCCAGTACTTC
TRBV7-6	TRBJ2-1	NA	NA	CASSPPRTRRLYGEQFF	TGTGCCAGCAGTCCACCCCGGACACGACGTCTGTACGGTGAGCAGTTCTTC
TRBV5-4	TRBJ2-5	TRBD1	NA	CASSFTGTGGVETQYF	TGTGCCAGCAGCTTTACCGGGACAGGGGGCGTTGAGACCCAGTACTTC
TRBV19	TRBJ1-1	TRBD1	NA	CASRAPGTGGTEAFF	TGTGCCAGTAGGGCGCCCGGGACAGGGGGCACTGAAGCTTTCTTT
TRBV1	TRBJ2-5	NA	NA	CTSSPDGGLETQYF	TGCACCAGCAGCCCCGACGGGGGACTGGAGACCCAGTACTTC
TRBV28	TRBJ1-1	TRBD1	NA	CASSLDRVTEAFF	TGTGCCAGCAGCCTCGACAGGGTCACTGAAGCTTTCTTT
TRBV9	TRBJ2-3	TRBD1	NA	CASSIQGMSTDTQYF	TGTGCCAGCAGCATACAGGGGATGAGCACAGATACGCAGTATTTT
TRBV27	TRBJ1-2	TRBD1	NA	CASSNSGRGLYYGYTF	TGTGCCAGCAGCAACTCGGGCAGGGGGCTTTATTATGGCTACACCTTC
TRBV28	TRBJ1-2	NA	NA	CASREIGYTF	TGTGCCAGCAGGGAGATTGGCTACACCTTC
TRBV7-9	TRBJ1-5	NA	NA	CASSITGSNQPQHF	TGTGCCAGCAGCATAACAGGCAGCAATCAGCCCCAGCATTTT
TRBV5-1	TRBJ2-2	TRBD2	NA	CASSQGLAGGPGELFF	TGCGCCAGCAGCCAGGGACTAGCGGGAGGGCCCGGGGAGCTGTTTTTT
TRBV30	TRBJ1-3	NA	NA	CAWSSGNRGNTIYF	TGTGCCTGGAGTTCGGGGAATAGGGGAAACACCATATATTTT
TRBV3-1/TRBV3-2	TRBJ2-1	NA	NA	CASSPRRKTSSYNEQFF	TGTGCCAGCAGCCCCCGACGGAAAACTAGCTCCTACAATGAGCAGTTCTTC
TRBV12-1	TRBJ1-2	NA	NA	CASSFDRGNFPYGYTF	TGTGCCAGCAGCTTCGACAGGGGTAATTTTCCCTATGGCTACACCTTC
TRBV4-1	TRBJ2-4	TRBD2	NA	CASSPEREWTNIQYF	TGCGCCAGCAGCCCCGAGCGGGAGTGGACAAACATTCAGTACTTC
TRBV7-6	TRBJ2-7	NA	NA	CASSLVQGEQYF	TGTGCCAGCAGCTTAGTTCAGGGAGAGCAGTACTTC
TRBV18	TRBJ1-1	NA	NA	CASSPRGSEAFF	TGTGCCAGCTCACCCCGAGGGTCTGAAGCTTTCTTT
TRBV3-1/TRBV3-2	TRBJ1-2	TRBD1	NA	CASSQDGQGASYGYTF	TGTGCCAGCAGCCAAGATGGTCAGGGGGCCTCGTATGGCTACACCTTC
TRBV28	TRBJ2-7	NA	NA	CASSYRVTYEQYF	TGTGCCAGCAGTTACAGGGTAACCTACGAGCAGTACTTC
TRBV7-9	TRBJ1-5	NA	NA	CASSLTGHPNQPQHF	TGTGCCAGCAGCCTTACCGGACACCCAAATCAGCCCCAGCATTTT
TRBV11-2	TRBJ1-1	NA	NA	CASSPGQSEAFF	TGTGCCAGCAGCCCTGGACAATCGGAAGCTTTCTTT
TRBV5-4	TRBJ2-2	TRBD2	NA	CASSSKAWGGRTGELFF	TGTGCCAGCAGCTCGAAAGCTTGGGGCGGGAGGACCGGGGAGCTGTTTTTT
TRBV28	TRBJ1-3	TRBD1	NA	CASITTGTGLSGNTIYF	TGTGCCAGCATTACTACCGGGACAGGTCTCTCTGGAAACACCATATATTTT
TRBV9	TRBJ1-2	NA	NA	CASSVETETTGGYTF	TGTGCCAGCAGCGTAGAAACAGAAACGACGGGAGGCTACACCTTC
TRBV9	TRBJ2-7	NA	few	CASSVGTVSYEQYF	TGTGCCAGCAGCGTAGGTACAGTTTCCTACGAGCAGTACTTC
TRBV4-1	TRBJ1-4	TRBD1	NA	CASSQVGQGEGEKLFF	TGCGCCAGCAGCCAAGTGGGACAGGGAGAGGGGGAAAAACTGTTTTTT
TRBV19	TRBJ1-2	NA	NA	CASTPAAGYYGYTF	TGTGCCAGTACCCCGGCCGCGGGTTACTATGGCTACACCTTC
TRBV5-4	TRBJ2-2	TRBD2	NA	CASSPGLGTGELFF	TGTGCCAGCAGCCCGGGACTAGGCACCGGGGAGCTGTTTTTT
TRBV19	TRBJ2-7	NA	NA	CASSIAFRSSYEQYF	TGTGCCAGTAGTATTGCCTTCCGGAGCTCCTACGAGCAGTACTTC
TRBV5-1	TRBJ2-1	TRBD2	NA	CASSFGTSGDNEQFF	TGCGCCAGCAGCTTCGGGACTAGCGGGGACAATGAGCAGTTCTTC
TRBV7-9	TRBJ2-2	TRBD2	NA	CASRKGAGTNTGELFF	TGTGCCAGCAGAAAGGGAGCGGGGACTAACACCGGGGAGCTGTTTTTT
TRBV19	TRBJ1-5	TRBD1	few	CASSLRDRTNQPQHF	TGTGCCAGTAGTCTCCGGGACAGGACTAATCAGCCCCAGCATTTT
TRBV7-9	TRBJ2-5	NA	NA	CASSLTSGPVETQYF	TGTGCCAGCAGCTTGACTAGTGGTCCTGTCGAGACCCAGTACTTC
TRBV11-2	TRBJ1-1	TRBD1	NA	CASSPQDRGQAFF	TGTGCCAGCAGCCCTCAGGACAGGGGGCAGGCTTTCTTT
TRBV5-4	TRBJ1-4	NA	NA	CASSRGQINEKLFF	TGTGCCAGCAGCCGCGGACAGATAAATGAAAAACTGTTTTTT
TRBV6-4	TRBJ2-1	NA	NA	CASNLGQGKDEQFF	TGTGCCAGCAACCTCGGGCAGGGGAAAGATGAGCAGTTCTTC
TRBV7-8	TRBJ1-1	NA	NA	CASSLGGGTTNEAFF	TGTGCCAGCAGCTTGGGCGGGGGCACCACCAATGAAGCTTTCTTT
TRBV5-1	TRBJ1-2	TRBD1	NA	CASSSGQVGYTF	TGCGCCAGCAGCTCGGGACAGGTGGGCTACACCTTC
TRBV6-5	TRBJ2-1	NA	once	CASSYRGGGSYEQFF	TGTGCCAGCAGTTATAGGGGTGGAGGGTCATACGAGCAGTTCTTC
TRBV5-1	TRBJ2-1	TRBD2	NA	CASSLSPSGMYNEQFF	TGCGCCAGCAGCTTGTCACCTAGCGGGATGTACAATGAGCAGTTCTTC
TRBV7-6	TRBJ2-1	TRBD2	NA	CASSLTVGAGVSLRNEQFF	TGTGCCAGCAGCTTAACGGTGGGAGCGGGAGTTAGTTTACGCAATGAGCAGTTCTTC